This T cell receptor beta chain was sequenced in a study of CD8 T cells in ankylosing spondylitis. Study-wide results and caveats: From matched ankylosing spondylitis synovial fluid, disease-linked clones were reportedly recovered at significantly enriched levels. Disease-associated clonotypes exhibited CD8+ identity and were relatively infrequent in peripheral blood. A TCR beta motif made of several highly homologous variants seemed typical of ankylosing spondylitis blood.

This clonotype was seen repeatedly, ten times or more. Its target is not known. TCRdb re-derived calls from the 5' RACE reads in MiXCR, one entry per CDR3 protein. The data show 200,000 or so distinct CDR3 sequences, roughly 13% seen once. The receptor was isolated from a female donor with ankylosing spondylitis or in good health (not recorded which). Sequencing was carried out using blood, either unsorted or a sorted T cell fraction (not recorded which).

In DNA, the CDR3 is TGCAGCGCAGGGACAGGGGGGACTGGAGCTACCGGGGAGCTGTTTTTT. This translates into CSAGTGGTGATGELFF. The chain has TRBV29-1 and TRBJ2-2; 11 positions match TRBD1. The CDR3 spans 16 residues. With V trimmed by 7 bases and J by 5 bases, 12 bases remained unmatched. Germline CDR1 is SQVTM and CDR2 is ANQGSEA.